These T cell receptor beta chains were read from a single sample in a study of regulatory T cells in long-lasting Graves disease. TCRdb reprocessed the multiplex PCR reads via MiXCR and lists one record per CDR3 protein. Of 440,000 or so distinct CDR3 sequences listed, about a sixth are singletons. This same sample was also taken into another study, of T cells in Graves' hyperthyroidism and ophthalmopathy.

The source was peripheral blood mononuclear cells (PBMCs), collected at new diagnosis, from a patient treated with antithyroid drugs. These receptors all come from a young woman with Graves disease. The CDR3 runs from the conserved cysteine through the conserved F or W. D genes are given only for firm matches. The size field is filled for only some rows; it gives once, few, many or a size class.

clone size: -; D gene: -; J gene: TRBJ1-2; CDR3 length: 13; V gene: TRBV19; CDR3 protein: CASSISVNYGYTF; CDR3 DNA: TGTGCCAGTAGTATTTCAGTAAACTATGGCTACACCTTC
clone size: -; D gene: -; J gene: TRBJ2-7; CDR3 length: 13; V gene: TRBV6-1; CDR3 protein: CASSADVIYEQYF; CDR3 DNA: TGTGCCAGCTCCGCAGATGTTATTTACGAGCAGTACTTC
clone size: -; D gene: TRBD2; J gene: TRBJ2-1; CDR3 length: 17; V gene: TRBV9; CDR3 protein: CASSVYPTSGRNNEQFF; CDR3 DNA: TGTGCCAGCAGCGTCTACCCGACTAGCGGGAGGAACAATGAGCAGTTCTTC
clone size: many; D gene: -; J gene: TRBJ2-5; CDR3 length: 14; V gene: TRBV10-3; CDR3 protein: CAISESTDGETQYF; CDR3 DNA: TGTGCCATCAGTGAGTCGACAGACGGAGAGACCCAGTACTTC
clone size: many; D gene: -; J gene: TRBJ2-2; CDR3 length: 15; V gene: TRBV6-2/TRBV6-3; CDR3 protein: CASSYSPEVGGELFF; CDR3 DNA: TGTGCCAGCAGTTACTCACCCGAGGTGGGCGGGGAGCTGTTTTTT
clone size: many; D gene: TRBD1; J gene: TRBJ2-7; CDR3 length: 14; V gene: TRBV7-9; CDR3 protein: CASSPRDRGHEQYF; CDR3 DNA: TGTGCCAGCAGCCCCCGGGACAGGGGCCACGAGCAGTACTTC
clone size: few; D gene: -; J gene: TRBJ1-4; CDR3 length: 16; V gene: TRBV19; CDR3 protein: CASSIDRRATNEKLFF; CDR3 DNA: TGTGCCAGTAGTATAGATCGGCGGGCAACTAATGAAAAACTGTTTTTT
clone size: many; D gene: TRBD2; J gene: TRBJ2-7; CDR3 length: 20; V gene: TRBV11-2; CDR3 protein: CASSFSYYPGLAGGPDEQYF; CDR3 DNA: TGTGCCAGCAGTTTTTCATACTATCCGGGACTAGCGGGAGGGCCAGATGAGCAGTACTTC
clone size: few; D gene: -; J gene: TRBJ2-1; CDR3 length: 14; V gene: TRBV19; CDR3 protein: CASSTSSAYNEQFF; CDR3 DNA: TGTGCCAGTAGTACGTCTTCGGCCTACAATGAGCAGTTCTTC
clone size: many; D gene: -; J gene: TRBJ2-7; CDR3 length: 12; V gene: TRBV24-1; CDR3 protein: CATSEQGYEQYF; CDR3 DNA: TGTGCCACCAGTGAACAGGGCTACGAGCAGTACTTC
clone size: -; D gene: -; J gene: TRBJ1-2; CDR3 length: 17; V gene: TRBV4-1; CDR3 protein: CASSQGGTASNNYGYTF; CDR3 DNA: TGTGCCAGCAGCCAAGGCGGTACAGCCAGTAATAACTATGGCTACACCTTC
clone size: few; D gene: TRBD2; J gene: TRBJ2-1; CDR3 length: 14; V gene: TRBV7-9; CDR3 protein: CAGSDGIGLVEQFF; CDR3 DNA: TGTGCCGGCAGCGATGGTATAGGACTAGTCGAGCAGTTCTTC
clone size: many; D gene: -; J gene: TRBJ2-5; CDR3 length: 14; V gene: TRBV7-9; CDR3 protein: CASSDPRREETQYF; CDR3 DNA: TGTGCCAGCAGCGACCCTCGGCGGGAAGAGACCCAGTACTTC
clone size: many; D gene: -; J gene: TRBJ2-7; CDR3 length: 13; V gene: TRBV7-2; CDR3 protein: CASSRSGAYEQYF; CDR3 DNA: TGTGCCAGCAGCCGCTCGGGTGCCTACGAGCAGTACTTC
clone size: many; D gene: TRBD2; J gene: TRBJ2-7; CDR3 length: 14; V gene: TRBV27; CDR3 protein: CASRGLESSYEQYF; CDR3 DNA: TGTGCCAGCAGGGGACTAGAGAGCTCCTACGAGCAGTACTTC
clone size: many; D gene: TRBD2; J gene: TRBJ2-7; CDR3 length: 14; V gene: TRBV10-1; CDR3 protein: CASSDGGGSYEQYF; CDR3 DNA: TGCGCCAGCAGTGACGGCGGGGGCTCCTACGAGCAGTACTTC
clone size: -; D gene: -; J gene: TRBJ2-4; CDR3 length: 14; V gene: TRBV4-1; CDR3 protein: CASSRYLAKNIQYF; CDR3 DNA: TGCGCCAGCAGCCGGTATCTAGCCAAAAACATTCAGTACTTC
clone size: -; D gene: -; J gene: TRBJ1-1; CDR3 length: 11; V gene: TRBV24-1; CDR3 protein: CATRQGTEAFF; CDR3 DNA: TGTGCCACCAGGCAGGGTACTGAAGCTTTCTTT
clone size: -; D gene: -; J gene: TRBJ2-1; CDR3 length: 16; V gene: TRBV28; CDR3 protein: CASSPRDFGILNEQFF; CDR3 DNA: TGTGCCAGCAGTCCCCGGGACTTTGGGATCTTGAATGAGCAGTTCTTC
clone size: -; D gene: TRBD2; J gene: TRBJ2-4; CDR3 length: 18; V gene: TRBV20-1; CDR3 protein: CSAILAGGKGLAKNIQYF; CDR3 DNA: TGCAGTGCCATCTTAGCGGGGGGTAAAGGTCTAGCCAAAAACATTCAGTACTTC
clone size: few; D gene: -; J gene: TRBJ2-2; CDR3 length: 16; V gene: TRBV7-9; CDR3 protein: CASSATPRGYTGELFF; CDR3 DNA: TGTGCCAGCAGCGCCACCCCGCGCGGGTACACCGGGGAGCTGTTTTTT
clone size: -; D gene: -; J gene: TRBJ1-5; CDR3 length: 14; V gene: TRBV9; CDR3 protein: CASSVGSGNQPQHF; CDR3 DNA: TGTGCCAGCAGCGTAGGGTCAGGTAATCAGCCCCAGCATTTT
clone size: -; D gene: -; J gene: TRBJ1-2; CDR3 length: 19; V gene: TRBV5-4; CDR3 protein: CASSFGIGGASGSGYGYTF; CDR3 DNA: TGTGCCAGCAGCTTTGGGATCGGCGGGGCTTCTGGCAGTGGATATGGCTACACCTTC
clone size: -; D gene: -; J gene: TRBJ2-7; CDR3 length: 13; V gene: TRBV10-3; CDR3 protein: CAISERWSYEQYF; CDR3 DNA: TGTGCCATCAGTGAGAGATGGTCGTACGAGCAGTACTTC
clone size: many; D gene: TRBD2; J gene: TRBJ2-7; CDR3 length: 14; V gene: TRBV30; CDR3 protein: CAWTRSGSSYEQYF; CDR3 DNA: TGTGCCTGGACCCGAAGCGGGAGCTCCTACGAGCAGTACTTC
clone size: many; D gene: -; J gene: TRBJ1-1; CDR3 length: 12; V gene: TRBV6-1; CDR3 protein: CASSAPYTEAFF; CDR3 DNA: TGTGCCAGCAGCGCACCCTACACTGAAGCTTTCTTT
clone size: many; D gene: TRBD2; J gene: TRBJ2-3; CDR3 length: 16; V gene: TRBV7-9; CDR3 protein: CASTERGLALTDTQYF; CDR3 DNA: TGTGCCAGCACCGAGCGGGGGCTCGCCTTAACAGATACGCAGTATTTT
clone size: few; D gene: -; J gene: TRBJ2-7; CDR3 length: 11; V gene: TRBV7-9; CDR3 protein: CASTRDYEQYF; CDR3 DNA: TGTGCCAGCACCCGGGACTACGAGCAGTACTTC
clone size: -; D gene: -; J gene: TRBJ2-7; CDR3 length: 14; V gene: TRBV15; CDR3 protein: CATSRALEAYEQYF; CDR3 DNA: TGTGCCACCAGCAGAGCTTTAGAAGCCTACGAGCAGTACTTC
clone size: many; D gene: TRBD1; J gene: TRBJ1-4; CDR3 length: 15; V gene: TRBV7-8; CDR3 protein: CATREKRTGFEKLFF; CDR3 DNA: TGTGCCACTAGAGAGAAGAGGACAGGATTTGAAAAACTGTTTTTT
clone size: many; D gene: -; J gene: TRBJ1-3; CDR3 length: 14; V gene: TRBV6-1; CDR3 protein: CASRRTGRGNTIYF; CDR3 DNA: TGTGCCAGCAGAAGGACGGGGCGAGGAAACACCATATATTTT
clone size: -; D gene: TRBD2; J gene: TRBJ2-2; CDR3 length: 17; V gene: TRBV6-1; CDR3 protein: CASSSRLAGTGTGELFF; CDR3 DNA: TGTGCCAGCAGCAGCCGTCTAGCGGGTACGGGCACCGGGGAGCTGTTTTTT
clone size: many; D gene: TRBD1; J gene: TRBJ2-5; CDR3 length: 16; V gene: TRBV11-2; CDR3 protein: CASSRSPGQGGETQYF; CDR3 DNA: TGTGCCAGCAGCCGATCCCCGGGACAGGGGGGAGAGACCCAGTACTTC
clone size: few; D gene: -; J gene: TRBJ1-2; CDR3 length: 16; V gene: TRBV6-1; CDR3 protein: CATLVSSAGNNYGYTF; CDR3 DNA: TGTGCCACCTTAGTTTCCAGTGCTGGGAATAACTATGGCTACACCTTC
clone size: many; D gene: -; J gene: TRBJ2-2; CDR3 length: 16; V gene: TRBV7-8; CDR3 protein: CASSWASGPVSGELFF; CDR3 DNA: TGTGCCAGCAGCTGGGCTTCGGGTCCGGTATCCGGGGAGCTGTTTTTT
clone size: many; D gene: -; J gene: TRBJ2-3; CDR3 length: 16; V gene: TRBV28; CDR3 protein: CASSLAGRTSTDTQYF; CDR3 DNA: TGTGCCAGCAGTTTAGCGGGGAGAACTAGCACAGATACGCAGTATTTT
clone size: many; D gene: -; J gene: TRBJ2-7; CDR3 length: 14; V gene: TRBV6-1; CDR3 protein: CASSTGPSSYEQYF; CDR3 DNA: TGTGCCAGCAGTACAGGGCCTTCTTCCTACGAGCAGTACTTC
clone size: many; D gene: -; J gene: TRBJ1-1; CDR3 length: 13; V gene: TRBV7-9; CDR3 protein: CASVRLRDTEAFF; CDR3 DNA: TGTGCCAGCGTCCGCCTCCGGGATACTGAAGCTTTCTTT
clone size: -; D gene: -; J gene: TRBJ2-1; CDR3 length: 19; V gene: TRBV19; CDR3 protein: CASSTGTAGEGGSYNEQFF; CDR3 DNA: TGTGCCAGTAGTACCGGGACCGCGGGAGAGGGGGGCTCCTACAATGAGCAGTTCTTC
clone size: many; D gene: TRBD2; J gene: TRBJ2-3; CDR3 length: 16; V gene: TRBV5-1; CDR3 protein: CASSLGTSGGTDTQYF; CDR3 DNA: TGCGCCAGCAGCTTGGGGACTAGCGGGGGCACAGATACGCAGTATTTT
clone size: many; D gene: -; J gene: TRBJ2-7; CDR3 length: 14; V gene: TRBV20-1; CDR3 protein: CSARGSAQYGEQYF; CDR3 DNA: TGCAGTGCCCGGGGCAGCGCGCAGTACGGGGAGCAGTACTTC
clone size: -; D gene: -; J gene: TRBJ2-2; CDR3 length: 14; V gene: TRBV7-9; CDR3 protein: CASAFGSGTGELFF; CDR3 DNA: TGTGCCAGCGCATTCGGGTCGGGGACCGGGGAGCTGTTTTTT
clone size: many; D gene: -; J gene: TRBJ2-1; CDR3 length: 12; V gene: TRBV20-1; CDR3 protein: CSARNQGREQFF; CDR3 DNA: TGCAGTGCTAGGAATCAGGGGCGTGAGCAGTTCTTC
clone size: many; D gene: TRBD2; J gene: TRBJ2-3; CDR3 length: 13; V gene: TRBV28; CDR3 protein: CASDSGGGDTQYF; CDR3 DNA: TGTGCCAGCGACTCGGGGGGAGGAGATACGCAGTATTTT
clone size: many; D gene: -; J gene: TRBJ1-1; CDR3 length: 11; V gene: TRBV30; CDR3 protein: CAWRSNTEAFF; CDR3 DNA: TGTGCCTGGAGATCCAACACTGAAGCTTTCTTT
clone size: many; D gene: -; J gene: TRBJ1-2; CDR3 length: 16; V gene: TRBV28; CDR3 protein: CASSLNGPQGNWGYTF; CDR3 DNA: TGTGCCAGCAGTTTAAACGGTCCGCAGGGAAATTGGGGCTACACCTTC
clone size: many; D gene: -; J gene: TRBJ2-7; CDR3 length: 13; V gene: TRBV12-3/TRBV12-4; CDR3 protein: CASSPAMGHEQYF; CDR3 DNA: TGTGCCAGCAGTCCCGCCATGGGGCACGAGCAGTACTTC
clone size: -; D gene: -; J gene: TRBJ2-3; CDR3 length: 12; V gene: TRBV24-1; CDR3 protein: CATGDQGDTQYF; CDR3 DNA: TGTGCCACCGGGGACCAGGGAGATACGCAGTATTTT
clone size: few; D gene: -; J gene: TRBJ1-1; CDR3 length: 15; V gene: TRBV7-9; CDR3 protein: CASSPSVGLNTEAFF; CDR3 DNA: TGTGCCAGCAGCCCCTCCGTGGGACTGAACACTGAAGCTTTCTTT
clone size: few; D gene: -; J gene: TRBJ2-1; CDR3 length: 13; V gene: TRBV27; CDR3 protein: CASRGLPNNEQFF; CDR3 DNA: TGTGCCAGCAGAGGATTGCCGAACAATGAGCAGTTCTTC
clone size: many; D gene: TRBD1; J gene: TRBJ2-7; CDR3 length: 15; V gene: TRBV28; CDR3 protein: CASSLTGDVSYEQYF; CDR3 DNA: TGTGCCAGCAGTTTGACAGGGGATGTCTCCTACGAGCAGTACTTC
clone size: many; D gene: -; J gene: TRBJ1-1; CDR3 length: 12; V gene: TRBV28; CDR3 protein: CASSSGSPVGVF; CDR3 DNA: TGTGCCAGCAGTTCAGGCAGTCCTGTGGGGGTTTTT
clone size: many; D gene: TRBD1; J gene: TRBJ2-3; CDR3 length: 19; V gene: TRBV11-2; CDR3 protein: CASSSRPKRTGPTSDTQYF; CDR3 DNA: TGTGCCAGCAGCTCCAGACCAAAACGGACAGGCCCTACTTCAGATACGCAGTATTTT
clone size: many; D gene: TRBD2; J gene: TRBJ2-3; CDR3 length: 14; V gene: TRBV5-1; CDR3 protein: CASSSGLAIDTQYF; CDR3 DNA: TGCGCCAGCAGCAGCGGACTAGCGATAGATACGCAGTATTTT
clone size: -; D gene: -; J gene: TRBJ2-3; CDR3 length: 15; V gene: TRBV7-6; CDR3 protein: CASSVRSDRTDTQYF; CDR3 DNA: TGTGCCAGCAGCGTCCGTAGCGACCGCACAGATACGCAGTATTTT
clone size: many; D gene: -; J gene: TRBJ1-1; CDR3 length: 13; V gene: TRBV3-1; CDR3 protein: CASRSSFYSEAFF; CDR3 DNA: TGTGCCAGCAGGAGCTCTTTTTACAGTGAAGCTTTCTTT
clone size: few; D gene: -; J gene: TRBJ2-3; CDR3 length: 14; V gene: TRBV12-3/TRBV12-4; CDR3 protein: CASNPGDQGDTQYF; CDR3 DNA: TGTGCCAGCAACCCTGGGGATCAGGGGGATACGCAGTATTTT
clone size: many; D gene: -; J gene: TRBJ2-1; CDR3 length: 14; V gene: TRBV6-5; CDR3 protein: CASSYSARYNEQFF; CDR3 DNA: TGTGCCAGCAGTTACTCAGCAAGGTACAATGAGCAGTTCTTC
clone size: many; D gene: -; J gene: TRBJ1-1; CDR3 length: 16; V gene: TRBV27; CDR3 protein: CASSRTGIRMNTEAFF; CDR3 DNA: TGTGCCAGCAGCCGTACAGGGATTCGGATGAACACTGAAGCTTTCTTT